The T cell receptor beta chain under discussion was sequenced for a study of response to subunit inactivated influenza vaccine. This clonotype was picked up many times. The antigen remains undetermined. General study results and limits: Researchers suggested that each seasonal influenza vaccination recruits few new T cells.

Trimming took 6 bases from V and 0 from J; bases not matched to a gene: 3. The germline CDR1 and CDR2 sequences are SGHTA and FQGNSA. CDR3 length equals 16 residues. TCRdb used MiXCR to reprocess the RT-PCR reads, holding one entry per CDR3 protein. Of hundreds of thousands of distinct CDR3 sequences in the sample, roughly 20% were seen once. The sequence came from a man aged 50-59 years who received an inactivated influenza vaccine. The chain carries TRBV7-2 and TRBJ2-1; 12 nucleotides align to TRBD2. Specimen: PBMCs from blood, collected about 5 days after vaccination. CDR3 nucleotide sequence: TGTGCCAGCAGGTCGACTAGCGGGAGCTCCTACAATGAGCAGTTCTTC. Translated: CASRSTSGSSYNEQFF.